This TCR beta chain came from a study of T-cell memory formation after mild COVID-19. The CDR3 runs to 18 residues. The V gene lost 5 bases and the J gene lost 0 bases, with 21 bases spanning the gap. This clonotype came up a few times. TCRdb re-called the 5' RACE reads through MiXCR, storing one row per CDR3 protein. Of about 400,000 distinct CDR3 sequences in the sample, roughly 17% were seen once. This sequence joins TRBV12-3 or TRBV12-4 and TRBJ2-3; TRBD1 might be the D (6 bases). Sample: PBMCs or a T cell subset sorted from them (not recorded which). This TCR came from a man younger than 30 who had mild COVID-19 (a few samples of this study predate the infection). Cell type and time point are not known. The DNA of the CDR3 is TGTGCCAGCAGTCTTATCGCCCCCCGGGACACCAGCACAGATACGCAGTATTTT. This translates into CASSLIAPRDTSTDTQYF.